What follows are 11 T cell receptor beta chains derived from one specimen sequenced in a study of neurological immune-mediated disorders. The time point here: longitudinal time-point 2. TCRdb fed the 5' RACE reads into MiXCR, producing one record per CDR3 protein. The table includes about 49,000 distinct CDR3 sequences, about 12% detected once. What was sequenced was PBMCs. The receptors shown here come from a male donor with HTLV-1-associated myelopathy (HAM/TSP).

This clonotype was observed many times. The chain couples TRBV5-1 to TRBJ1-2; 7 positions agree with TRBD1. The V gene's germline CDR1 is SGHRS and CDR2 YFSETQ. The CDR3 runs 13 residues. V shed 5 bases, J shed 6 bases, and the junction held 7 bases outside the gene matches. In DNA, the CDR3 is TGCGCCAGCAGTCGGGTCCAGGGGGATGGCTACACCTTC. The encoded protein is CASSRVQGDGYTF.

This clonotype was recorded many times. The V call is TRBV15, the J call TRBJ1-1; D not certain. The CDR3 is 16 residues long. Germline V CDR1 and CDR2: LNHNV, YYDKDF (reference sequence). V gave up 0 bases and J gave up 7 bases, with 18 bases separating them. The DNA for the CDR3 is TGTGCCACCAGCAGAGATCTGCCAGGCCCCTTGGATGAAGCTTTCTTT. Residues: CATSRDLPGPLDEAFF.

This clonotype was recorded at least ten times. The genes are TRBV20-1 and TRBJ2-3; TRBD1 is a possible D gene (5 bases). This CDR3 has 14 residues. Germline CDR1 reads DFQATT; CDR2 reads SNEGSKA (reference sequence). The V end lost 3 bases, the J end lost 2 bases, and 12 bases lay between the germline ends. The CDR3: CSASRVANTDTQYF. In nucleotides, the CDR3 is TGCAGTGCTAGCAGGGTGGCGAACACAGATACGCAGTATTTT.

Concerning this clonotype: A read error may produce the germline difference seen at one junction end. The J gene is TRBJ1-4, the V gene TRBV20-1; possibly TRBD1 for D (6 bases). The CDR3 contains 16 residues. CDR1 is DFQATT and CDR2 is SNEGSKA in the germline V gene (reference sequence). This CDR3 reads CSARGSGAGVNERLFF. DNA for the CDR3: TGCAGTGCTAGGGGCTCAGGGGCTGGGGTAAATGAAAGACTGTTTTTT.

This clonotype was counted many times. The chain combines TRBV20-1 with TRBJ1-2; D is possibly TRBD1 (5 bases). Deletions cut 4 bases from V and 5 bases from J, with 11 bases between. CDR3 length: 12 amino acids. In germline, CDR1 is DFQATT, CDR2 SNEGSKA (reference sequence). The CDR3 DNA sequence: TGCAGTGCTAAGGGACTCCCGTATGGCTACACCTTC. Translating gives CSAKGLPYGYTF.

This clonotype was observed many times. This rearrangement joins TRBV27 to TRBJ1-5; D uncertain. Trimming shortened V by 5 bases and J by 3 bases, and 11 bases separated the two germline ends. CDR1 is MNHEY and CDR2 is SMNVEV in the germline V gene (reference sequence). CDR3 size: 14 residues. CDR3 DNA: TGTGCCAGCAGTCTCTTAGGGTACAATCAGCCCCAGCATTTT. This sequence encodes CASSLLGYNQPQHF.

This clonotype was counted many times. The chain employs TRBV12-3 or TRBV12-4 and TRBJ1-2; D might be TRBD1 (5 bases). This CDR3 contains 14 residues. Trimming removed 5 bases from V and 6 bases from J, with 16 bases in between. The CDR3, as DNA: TGTGCCAGCAGTCGGCGGGGCGCTAGGAATGGCTACACCTTC. Its protein is CASSRRGARNGYTF.

Details on this clonotype: This clone may be a read error of a much larger clone one base away. The chain has TRBV11-2 and TRBJ2-6; D is unclear. CDR1 and CDR2 from the germline V gene are SGHAT and FQNNGV. There are 16 residues in the CDR3. The DNA for the CDR3 is TGTGCCAGCACCTTAGCCGTGGGGTCTGGGGCCAACGTCCTGACTTTC. As protein: CASTLAVGSGANVLTF.

This clonotype has a count of ten or more. The J gene is TRBJ1-6, the V gene TRBV5-6, with D unclear. The CDR3 has 14 residues. V dropped 4 bases and J dropped 6 bases, with 11 bases sitting between them. Germline V CDR1 and CDR2: SGHDT, YYEEEE. The CDR3 nucleotides read TGTGCCAGCAGCCTACCAGAGTTTAATTCACCCCTCCACTTT. Translation: CASSLPEFNSPLHF.

This clonotype appeared many times. As DNA, the CDR3 is TGCAGTGCTAGAAAAGCGGGGGTGCCCGATGAGCAGTTCTTC. Translation gives CSARKAGVPDEQFF. This rearrangement joins TRBV20-1 to TRBJ2-1; 8 nucleotides align to TRBD2. This CDR3 comprises 14 residues. Germline values: CDR1 DFQATT, CDR2 SNEGSKA (reference sequence). After removal of 2 bases from V and 8 bases from J, the junction contained 8 bases not matched to a gene.

V usage is TRBV5-1 and J usage is TRBJ2-5, with D possibly TRBD1 on 7 matching bases. The length of the CDR3 is 14 residues. V was cut by 5 bases and J by 5 bases, with 16 bases left in between. The germline V gene has CDR1 SGHRS and CDR2 YFSETQ. CDR3 loop: CASSRSRGDETQYF. Here the CDR3 DNA reads TGCGCCAGCAGTAGGTCCAGGGGGGATGAGACCCAGTACTTC.